The T cell receptor (beta chain) described here comes from a study of shared clonotypes between healthy human individuals. Whole-study results and caveats: Naive subsets typically showed greater estimated richness than memory subsets.

Germline V lookup: CDR1 GTSNPN, CDR2 SVGIG (reference sequence). Trimming pared 1 base from V and 1 base from J, leaving 7 bases between. There are 13 residues in the CDR3. Nashville, Tennessee was home to all donors, who were Caucasian adults. Libraries were prepared by immunoSEQ multiplex PCR; TCRdb keeps only in-frame clonotypes and omits some of them. The sample shows some 2,400,000 clones, more than 90% of them seen only once. In this sample, this clone turned up once. Its specificity is not known. Specimen: naive CD4+ T cells sorted from blood. Subset in this sample: CD45RA+ positively selected. The chain carries TRBV30 and TRBJ2-5; D unclear. The TCR was taken from a man aged 18 to 30 in good health. The CDR3 DNA reads as TGTGCCTGGAGTGCAGGCGCCCAAGAGACCCAGTACTTC. It yields the protein CAWSAGAQETQYF.